Below, 10 T cell receptor beta chains from the same sample are listed, as sequenced in a study of OX40 agonist ivuxolimab in advanced cancers. To prepare the library, the immunoSEQ multiplex PCR assay was applied. Held by TCRdb, this immuneACCESS table contains in-frame sequences only and omits some clones. Under half of the omission traces to an unresolved V gene where checked; the cause of the rest is unknown. The sample table records 29,000 or so clones; 80% to 95% of these occur just once. Approximately 9% of the sample is held by the ten biggest clonotypes. This material consisted of CD4+ or CD8+ T cells sorted from blood, taken in a trial of the OX40 agonist ivuxolimab. These receptor sequences come from an adult with an advanced solid tumor such as melanoma, head and neck, liver or kidney cancer.

CDR3: CASGYTGELFF. CDR3 sequence (DNA): TGTGCCAGCGGATACACCGGGGAGCTGTTTTTT. The chain combines TRBV6-6 with TRBJ2-2; D is unclear. V was shortened by 8 bases and J by 3 bases, with 4 bases between the two germline ends. The germline gives CDR1 MNHNY, CDR2 SVGAGI (reference sequence). CDR3 length: 11 residues.

This rearrangement joins TRBV6-1 to TRBJ2-3; tentative D call: TRBD1 (5 bases). Germline V gene data show CDR1 as MNHNS and CDR2 as SASEGT. This CDR3 is 16 amino acids long. V lost 1 base to trimming and J lost 5 bases, with 16 bases between them. CDR3 DNA sequence: TGTGCCAGCAGTGAAGGAAGGGGCAGGGCGGTAGATACGCAGTATTTT. As protein: CASSEGRGRAVDTQYF.

This chain uses TRBV9 with TRBJ2-1; D is perhaps TRBD2 (5 bases). CDR3 length: 15 amino acids. V lost 0 bases and J lost 5, with 12 bases in between. Germline CDR1 is SGDLS and CDR2 is YYNGEE. CDR3 nucleotides: TGTGCCAGCAGCGTAGGAGCGGCACCCAACAATGAGCAGTTCTTC. Protein: CASSVGAAPNNEQFF. Supplemented by reference TRBV9 and TRBJ2-1, the full variable domain reads DSGVTQTPKHLITATGQRVTLRCSPRSGDLSVYWYQQSLDQGLQFLIQYYNGEERAKGNILERFSAQQFPDLHSELNLSSLELGDSALYFCASSVGAAPNNEQFFGPGTRLTVL.

The rearrangement joins TRBV2 to TRBJ1-3; D is undetermined. The CDR3 is 15 residues long. Per germline, CDR1 SNHLY and CDR2 FYNNEI. The V gene lost 6 bases and the J gene lost 2 bases, with 14 bases spanning the gap. The CDR3 sequence: CASRDPGSPGNTIYF. The CDR3, as DNA: TGTGCCAGCAGGGACCCGGGCTCGCCTGGAAACACCATATATTTT.

The V call is TRBV7-7, the J call TRBJ2-5; 7 nucleotides agree with TRBD1. The CDR3 spans 16 residues. Per the germline V gene, CDR1 is SSHAT and CDR2 is FNYEAQ (reference sequence). Trimming at V came to 1 base and at J to 2 bases, leaving 7 bases not matched to a gene. The CDR3 DNA follows: TGTGCCAGCAGCTTAGGGCTAATCAGGGGGCAAGAGACCCAGTACTTC. This gives the protein CASSLGLIRGQETQYF.

This sequence joins TRBV7-9 and TRBJ1-1, with D hard to call. V shed 1 base and J shed 2 bases, with 11 bases lying between them. This CDR3 spans 15 amino acids. The germline V gene encodes CDR1 SEHNR and CDR2 FQNEAQ (reference sequence). The CDR3 coding sequence is TGTGCCAGCAGCTTAGTTTCGGGCCATAACACTGAAGCTTTCTTT. It is translated as CASSLVSGHNTEAFF.

This chain connects TRBV4-1 to TRBJ1-5, with D tentatively TRBD1 (6 bases). The CDR3 spans 16 residues. Germline V gene lookup returns CDR1 MGHRA and CDR2 YSYEKL. V dropped 1 base and J dropped 0 bases, with 10 bases sitting between them. CDR3 amino acids: CASSQAGHPSNQPQHF. Here the CDR3 DNA reads TGCGCCAGCAGCCAAGCGGGACACCCTAGCAATCAGCCCCAGCATTTT.

This chain uses TRBV4-1 with TRBJ1-2; a weak D match, TRBD1 (5 bases). CDR1 is MGHRA, CDR2 YSYEKL, per germline. The length of the CDR3 is 15 residues. V lost 2 bases, J lost 4 bases, and 14 bases lay in between. CDR3 in amino acids: CASSQSGQAPYGYTF. CDR3 DNA: TGCGCCAGCAGCCAATCCGGACAAGCCCCCTATGGCTACACCTTC.

The rearrangement uses TRBV10-1 and TRBJ2-7; D possibly corresponds to TRBD2 (6 bases). This CDR3 is 11 amino acids long. Germline assignment: CDR1 WNHNN and CDR2 SYGVQD (reference sequence). V lost 11 bases to trimming and J lost 5 bases, with 13 bases between them. The CDR3 loop is CAGGPRDEQYF. CDR3 in DNA: TGCGCCGGAGGGCCTCGGGACGAGCAGTACTTC.

The gene calls are TRBV11-2 and TRBJ2-2, with 7 bases lining up with TRBD1. This CDR3 contains 16 residues. V was clipped by 5 bases and J by 2 bases; unmatched bases: 8. Germline loops: CDR1 SGHAT, CDR2 FQNNGV. The CDR3 nucleotides are TGTGCCAGCAGCCCTCCCGGGACAGCTAACACCGGGGAGCTGTTTTTT. It yields the protein CASSPPGTANTGELFF.